Listed below are T cell receptor beta chains from one sample, sequenced in a study of cytomegalovirus exposure and HLA in healthy donors. Some clones are missing from TCRdb's copy, which holds only in-frame ones; the method was immunoSEQ multiplex PCR. The profile covers more than 55,000 clones, with 94% appearing a single time and approximately 0.59% taken by the ten largest. The specimen was PBMCs. The receptors shown here come from a woman in her late teens or twenties in good health and CMV-seronegative. The CDR3 runs from the conserved cysteine through the conserved F or W. A D gene is named only where the DNA matches it firmly. Not all rows give a size; the values are once, few, many and, for expanded clones, a class.

j_call	v_call	clone_size	cdr3_length	d_call	cdr3_aa	cdr3_nt
TRBJ2-3	TRBV5-1	-	14	TRBD2	CASNPLAGEDTQYF	TGCGCCAGCAATCCCCTAGCGGGCGAAGATACGCAGTATTTT
TRBJ2-7	TRBV28	-	17	TRBD1	CASSLSGQGTPSYEQYF	TGTGCCAGCAGTTTATCGGGACAGGGCACTCCCTCCTACGAGCAGTACTTC
TRBJ1-1	TRBV4-1	-	16	-	CASSRFMTDRNTEAFF	TGCGCCAGCAGCCGCTTTATGACAGACAGGAACACTGAAGCTTTCTTT
TRBJ1-5	TRBV15	-	14	-	CATSRDLLNQPQHF	TGTGCCACCAGCAGAGATCTCCTTAATCAGCCCCAGCATTTT
TRBJ2-5	TRBV25-1	-	12	-	CASSESRETQYF	TGTGCCAGCAGTGAAAGCCGGGAGACCCAGTACTTC
TRBJ1-1	TRBV28	-	17	TRBD1	CASIIGTGGYRNTEAFF	TGTGCCAGCATCATCGGGACAGGGGGCTATCGGAACACTGAAGCTTTCTTT
TRBJ1-5	TRBV6-6	-	14	-	CASSYSRSNQPQHF	TGTGCCAGCAGTTACTCTCGTAGCAATCAGCCCCAGCATTTT
TRBJ1-2	TRBV9	-	15	-	CASSVAVSLNYGYTF	TGTGCCAGCAGCGTAGCCGTTTCTCTGAACTATGGCTACACCTTC
TRBJ2-7	TRBV5-4	once	12	-	CASSLGQGEQYF	TGTGCCAGCAGCTTGGGGCAGGGCGAGCAGTACTTC
TRBJ1-2	TRBV6-6	-	16	TRBD1	CASSSVTYDRAGGYTF	TGTGCCAGCAGCTCCGTCACATATGACAGGGCAGGCGGCTACACCTTC
TRBJ1-4	TRBV28	-	16	TRBD1	CASSSTPGTGDEKLFF	TGTGCCAGCAGTTCCACCCCGGGGACAGGGGATGAAAAACTGTTTTTT
TRBJ2-7	TRBV6-1	-	14	-	CASSEGLGDYEQYF	TGTGCCAGCAGTGAAGGTCTAGGGGACTACGAGCAGTACTTC
TRBJ1-5	TRBV28	-	14	-	CASTVDRINQPQHF	TGTGCCAGCACTGTGGACAGAATAAATCAGCCCCAGCATTTT
TRBJ1-2	TRBV9	once	16	TRBD1	CASSVGQGSSNYGYTF	TGTGCCAGCAGCGTGGGACAGGGCTCCTCTAACTATGGCTACACCTTC
TRBJ1-3	TRBV5-1	-	14	-	CASSSGGIGNTIYF	TGCGCCAGCAGCTCCGGGGGTATTGGAAACACCATATATTTT
TRBJ2-6	TRBV4-1	-	19	-	CASSQDRSTGPSGANVLTF	TGCGCCAGCAGCCAAGACCGGTCTACGGGTCCCTCTGGGGCCAACGTCCTGACTTTC
TRBJ1-2	TRBV19	-	16	-	CASSSIFRGRDYGYTF	TGTGCCAGTAGCTCAATCTTTAGGGGTCGAGACTATGGCTACACCTTC
TRBJ2-3	TRBV9	once	16	TRBD2	CASSVRSGGPTDTQYF	TGTGCCAGCAGCGTTCGATCGGGGGGGCCAACAGATACGCAGTATTTT
TRBJ1-5	TRBV25-1	-	15	-	CASSKSGTFDQPQHF	TGTGCCAGCAGCAAATCAGGGACTTTTGATCAGCCCCAGCATTTT
TRBJ2-7	TRBV7-8	-	15	TRBD1	CASSSPLDRDSEQYF	TGTGCCAGCAGCTCCCCCCTTGACAGGGATAGCGAGCAGTACTTC
TRBJ2-3	TRBV7-7	-	15	TRBD2	CASSRGLAGTDTQYF	TGTGCTAGCAGCCGGGGACTAGCGGGGACAGATACGCAGTATTTT
TRBJ2-5	TRBV10-3	-	14	-	CAISESKHGETQYF	TGTGCCATCAGTGAGTCGAAACACGGGGAGACCCAGTACTTC
TRBJ1-2	TRBV27	-	13	-	CASRVSTNYGYTF	TGTGCCAGCAGAGTCAGTACTAACTATGGCTACACCTTT
TRBJ1-6	TRBV27	-	16	-	CASSTLAGPNNSPLHF	TGTGCCAGCAGTACCCTCGCCGGTCCTAATAATTCACCCCTCCACTTT
TRBJ1-4	TRBV2	-	18	-	CASRWLQGAAATNEKLFF	TGTGCCAGCAGATGGCTACAGGGCGCCGCTGCAACTAATGAAAAACTGTTTTTT
TRBJ1-1	TRBV30	-	17	TRBD1	CAWSVPRTGIGNTEAFF	TGTGCCTGGAGTGTACCCCGGACAGGGATTGGGAACACTGAAGCTTTCTTT
TRBJ2-3	TRBV14	-	16	-	CASSQDVPLGTDTQYF	TGTGCCAGCAGCCAAGATGTGCCCCTAGGCACAGATACGCAGTATTTT
TRBJ1-3	TRBV15	-	13	-	CATSAHRGNTIYF	TGTGCCACCAGCGCCCACAGAGGAAACACCATATATTTT
TRBJ2-5	TRBV27	-	14	-	CASSLLGARETQYF	TGTGCCAGCAGTTTGCTAGGGGCCCGGGAGACCCAGTACTTC
TRBJ2-7	TRBV7-2	-	17	TRBD2	CASSLAGLAGQIDEQYF	TGTGCCAGCAGCTTAGCCGGACTAGCGGGGCAAATCGACGAGCAGTACTTC
TRBJ2-1	TRBV5-1	-	18	TRBD2	CASSKGTSGYPRGSEQFF	TGCGCCAGCAGCAAAGGGACTAGCGGGTATCCACGAGGATCTGAGCAGTTCTTC
TRBJ1-2	TRBV12-2	-	16	-	CASWSGEHLLNYGYTF	TGTGCAAGTTGGAGCGGGGAACATCTCCTCAACTATGGCTACACCTTC
TRBJ2-7	TRBV6-6	-	14	-	CASIKIQETYEQYF	TGTGCCAGCATCAAAATCCAGGAAACCTACGAGCAGTACTTC
TRBJ2-7	TRBV5-4	-	14	-	CASSLQQDLHEQYF	TGTGCCAGCAGCTTGCAACAGGACCTCCACGAGCAGTACTTC
TRBJ2-5	TRBV5-1	-	15	-	CASSRTATPQETQYF	TGCGCCAGCAGCCGGACAGCAACGCCACAAGAGACCCAGTACTTC
TRBJ2-3	TRBV9	-	16	TRBD1	CASSVAGQGGADTQYF	TGTGCCAGCAGCGTAGCGGGACAGGGTGGCGCAGATACGCAGTATTTT
TRBJ1-5	TRBV5-5	once	14	-	CASSFDSPSQPQHF	TGTGCCAGCAGCTTCGACTCCCCCAGTCAGCCCCAGCATTTT
TRBJ2-5	TRBV30	-	14	TRBD2	CAWSVGGIGETQYF	TGTGCCTGGAGTGTGGGGGGGATCGGGGAGACCCAGTACTTC
TRBJ2-1	TRBV29-1	-	11	-	CTPSWAGEQFF	TGCACACCGAGCTGGGCTGGTGAGCAGTTCTTC
TRBJ1-3	TRBV19	-	18	-	CASSRGHGKGSSGNTIYF	TGTGCCAGTAGCCGGGGACACGGCAAAGGGAGCTCTGGAAACACCATATATTTT
TRBJ2-3	TRBV28	-	15	-	CASSGGLIYMDTQYF	TGTGCCAGCAGTGGAGGGCTCATCTACATGGATACGCAGTATTTT
TRBJ1-1	TRBV7-8	-	15	-	CASSFYDRPNTEAFF	TGTGCCAGCAGCTTCTACGACAGGCCGAACACTGAAGCTTTCTTT
TRBJ2-7	TRBV2	-	15	TRBD2	CASGPMGTSAYEQYF	TGTGCCAGCGGGCCCATGGGGACTAGCGCTTACGAGCAGTACTTC
TRBJ1-5	TRBV7-9	-	15	-	CASSSQGFGNQPQHF	TGTGCCAGCAGCTCGCAGGGGTTTGGCAATCAGCCCCAGCATTTT
TRBJ1-2	TRBV5-4	-	16	TRBD1	CASSFKTNTGGDGYTF	TGTGCCAGCAGCTTCAAAACGAACACAGGGGGAGATGGCTACACCTTC
TRBJ2-7	TRBV4-1	-	15	-	CASSSNRVRGYEQYF	TGCGCCAGCAGCTCAAACAGGGTAAGGGGCTACGAGCAGTACTTC
TRBJ2-3	TRBV25-1	-	18	TRBD1	CASSESLGQGFVADTQYF	TGTGCCAGCAGTGAATCACTCGGACAGGGGTTCGTCGCAGATACGCAGTATTTT
TRBJ1-6	TRBV19	-	12	-	CATRAGLSPLHF	TGTGCGACACGGGCAGGGTTATCACCCCTCCACTTT
TRBJ2-1	TRBV28	-	17	-	CAIANLARNREFNEQFF	TGTGCCATCGCAAACCTCGCCCGAAACAGGGAGTTCAATGAGCAGTTCTTC
TRBJ2-7	TRBV5-1	-	15	TRBD1	CASSPSGQVPYEQYF	TGCGCCAGCAGCCCCTCGGGACAGGTACCCTACGAGCAGTACTTC
TRBJ1-5	TRBV6-6	-	15	-	CASSYDGRSNQPQHF	TGTGCCAGCAGTTATGATGGGAGAAGCAATCAGCCCCAGCATTTT
TRBJ2-3	TRBV7-2	-	14	-	CASSPSGSTDTQYF	TGTGCCAGCAGCCCTTCCGGGAGCACAGATACGCAGTATTTT
TRBJ2-3	TRBV15	-	15	TRBD2	CATSRDSGGADTQYF	TGTGCCACCAGCAGAGATAGCGGGGGGGCCGATACGCAGTATTTT
TRBJ2-7	TRBV5-1	-	16	-	CASSSGRTVGYYEQYF	TGCGCCAGCAGCTCCGGACGGACAGTAGGGTACTACGAGCAGTACTTC
TRBJ1-2	TRBV18	-	15	-	CASSLGARIRDGYTF	TGTGCCAGCTCACTAGGGGCCCGAATCAGGGATGGCTACACCTTC
TRBJ2-5	TRBV5-1	-	16	TRBD2	CASSLGLAGGTETQYF	TGCGCCAGCAGCTTAGGACTAGCGGGGGGAACGGAGACCCAGTACTTC
TRBJ2-7	TRBV7-6	-	15	TRBD1	CASSLADRGSDEQYF	TGTGCCAGCAGCTTAGCGGACAGGGGGTCCGACGAGCAGTACTTC
TRBJ2-1	TRBV6-5	-	14	TRBD2	CASSELAGGNEQFF	TGTGCCAGCAGTGAACTAGCGGGGGGCAATGAGCAGTTCTTC
TRBJ2-6	TRBV2	-	15	-	CASRQEATGANVLTF	TGTGCCAGCAGGCAGGAAGCAACTGGGGCCAACGTCCTGACTTTC
TRBJ2-4	TRBV11-2	once	15	TRBD1	CASSRSRGQGDIQYF	TGTGCCAGCAGCCGTAGCAGAGGACAGGGGGACATTCAGTACTTC